This TCR beta chain was documented in a study of CD8 T cells in Susac syndrome. Study details: Intravenous immunoglobulin alone or corticosteroids were being given to patients with Susac syndrome at blood draw, unless they were therapy-naive.

The V gene's germline CDR1 is SGHDT and CDR2 YYEEEE. V gave up 1 base and J gave up 5 bases, with 12 bases separating them. The CDR3 runs to 15 residues. TCR beta sequencing covered blood CD8+ and CD4+ T cells. TEMRA cells were FACS-enriched, unlike CD8+ and CD4+ T cells, which were negatively isolated. Random hexamers primed reverse transcription of about 0.5 to 1 ug RNA. The TCR beta CDR3 was amplified by immunoSEQ multiplex PCR across 54 Vbeta, 13 Jbeta. One entry per CDR3 protein results from TCRdb running MiXCR on the immunoSEQ multiplex PCR reads. The table records approximately 180,000 distinct CDR3 sequences, roughly 94% of them present only once.

This rearrangement joins TRBV5-6 to TRBJ2-2; D tentatively reads TRBD1 or TRBD2 (6 bases each). The specimen was CD4+ T cells from PBMCs. This clonotype originated in a human donor with Susac syndrome. The CDR3 protein is CASSLRGAWTGELFF. CDR3 nucleotide sequence: TGTGCCAGCAGCTTGAGGGGGGCCTGGACCGGGGAGCTGTTTTTT. Complete variable domain (other parts from reference TRBV5-6 and TRBJ2-2): DAGVTQSPTHLIKTRGQQVTLRCSPKSGHDTVSWYQQALGQGPQFIFQYYEEEERQRGNFPDRFSGHQFPNYSSELNVNALLLGDSALYLCASSLRGAWTGELFFGEGSRLTVL.